Reported below is one T cell receptor (beta chain). Its recognized antigen is unknown. Base-call qualities are not available, and no considerably larger clone is one nucleotide away. CDR1 and CDR2 are drawn from the germline V gene: SGHVS, FNYEAQ. The CDR3 goes from the cysteine to the phenylalanine over 15 residues. The kept DNA is CDR3 alone, 45 bases in frame from the first base. Germline trimming amounts to 4 bases on V and 3 bases on J, with 7 as the count of junction bases outside the gene matches. The trial excluded patients who had a history of autoimmune disease or were on systemic immunosuppression. Peripheral blood for TCR sequencing was collected from all dose cohorts at baseline, on cycle 4 day 1, and on cycle 7 day 1. Samples were obtained from an open-label, multicenter, first-in-human phase I dose-escalation trial of ivuxolimab. Adults with locally advanced or metastatic melanoma, renal cell carcinoma, hepatocellular carcinoma or head and neck squamous cell carcinoma were enrolled in the trial. Before TCR sequencing, CD4+ T cells and CD8+ T cells from peripheral blood were sorted into separate populations.

Genomic DNA was extracted from sorted cells for sequencing of the TCRbeta CDR3 region. TCRbeta CDR3 regions were sequenced using the immunoSEQ Assay. TCRdb mirrors the immuneACCESS table, restricted to in-frame sequences. Some clones are absent from its copies; in checked studies, under half trace to an unresolved V gene, and the reason for the others is unknown. The sample contains about 150,000 clones, approximately 94% of them found a single time. About 0.31% of the sample lies in the top ten. The entry originates in a study of OX40 agonist ivuxolimab in advanced cancers. In terms of the full investigation: Ivuxolimab was an agonistic, fully human IgG2 monoclonal antibody directed against OX40 (CD134), a costimulatory receptor. The monotherapy dose-escalation portion (N of about 50 patients) of the phase I ivuxolimab trial is reported in the paper. In the dose-escalation cohort, nearly 85% of patients were male, and the mean age was approximately 60 years with a range of roughly 20 to 80. Intravenous ivuxolimab was administered to patients every 2 weeks at six dose levels: 0.01, 0.1, 0.3, 1.5, 3 and 10 mg/kg. Peripheral TCRbeta sequencing was intended to test whether TCR sequence diversity was altered and clonal T-cell expansion was caused by ivuxolimab. Prior anti-PD-1, anti-PD-L1 or anti-CTLA-4 therapy was permitted, and checkpoint inhibitors had been received by 40% to 50% of dose-escalation patients. Of the approximately 54 dose-escalation patients, hepatocellular carcinoma was present in around 20, melanoma in approximately 15, renal cell carcinoma in 9 and head and neck cancer in 9. Partial responses occurred in three dose-escalation patients: two with cutaneous melanoma and one with hepatocellular carcinoma.

Study-wide conclusions, independent of this receptor: Low levels of normalized T-cell clonal expansion were also seen in some patients who did not respond. After ivuxolimab, CD8+ T cells had more expanded clones than CD4+ T cells on average. At doses of 0.1 to 3.0 mg/kg, clonal expansion of both CD4+ and CD8+ blood T cells was observed from baseline to week 6. In the 0.1-3.0 mg/kg groups, partial responders had among the lowest normalized peripheral clonal expansion, particularly in CD8+ T cells. The antigen specificity of the clonally expanded peripheral T cells was not determined.

The clonotype was recovered from an adult with an advanced solid tumor such as melanoma, head and neck, liver or kidney cancer. The specimen comprised CD4+ or CD8+ T cells sorted from blood, sampled in a trial of the OX40 agonist ivuxolimab. The V and J segments used are TRBV7-6 and TRBJ1-2; the central 8 bases match TRBD1. The sequenced DNA is TGTGCCAGCAGCTCCGGACAGGGTAGGGACTATGGCTACACCTTC. Protein translation: CASSSGQGRDYGYTF.